This T cell receptor (beta chain) was sequenced in a study of human T cells and chemical hapten exposure. This clonotype was observed many times. Its antigen remains unidentified. Using its own MiXCR run on the RACE reads, TCRdb lists one record per CDR3 protein. Altogether about 380,000 distinct CDR3 sequences are present, roughly 4.6% being singletons, with the ten largest covering 2.5% to 3%. Findings of the study overall: With regard to DPC sensitization, TCRs above 1 in 1000 frequency did not change.

The ends were cut back, 0 bases at V and 7 bases at J, with 7 bases in the middle. The CDR3 contains 13 residues. In germline, CDR1 is LGHDT, CDR2 YNNKEL (reference sequence). The time point is: pre-sensitization, week 0. Treatment here: therapeutic diphenylcyclopropenone sensitization with weekly scalp DPC. Donors were 18 to 70-year-old alopecia patients suitable for DPC. The source material was whole blood, sampled in connection with sensitization to the hapten diphenylcyclopropenone (DPC). The J gene is TRBJ1-5, the V gene TRBV3-1; D perhaps matches TRBD1 (6 bases). This TCR derives from a woman aged 45-60 years with alopecia areata. Some clones in this sample may be carry-over from other donors' samples. In DNA, the CDR3 is TGTGCCAGCAGCCAAGATAGGGGGCAGCCCCAGCATTTT. It specifies CASSQDRGQPQHF.